This is a list of T cell receptor beta chains from one sample in a study of HIV-infected patients and healthy controls. A single record per CDR3 protein comes from TCRdb applying MiXCR to the 5' RACE reads. The data hold 7,000 to 8,500 distinct CDR3 sequences, with 5% to 6.5% observed a single time. Sequenced material: blood, taken before antiretroviral therapy. The receptor source for this set is an adult with HIV infection. Each CDR3 is given with its conserved first and last residue. The D gene is left open where the match is weak. Size values are once, few and many counts, or a class for expanded clones, and some rows have none.

TRBD1	TRBV19	medium-sized	TRBJ2-2	TGTGCCAGCGAGCGCTGGGACAGAAAGAACACCGGGGAGCTGTTTTTT	CASERWDRKNTGELFF
TRBD2	TRBV19	medium-sized	TRBJ2-3	TGTGCCAGTAGTCCCGCGTGGACTAGCGGGGGACTCACAGATACGCAGTATTTT	CASSPAWTSGGLTDTQYF
NA	TRBV19	many	TRBJ1-2	TGTGCCAGTAGTCCCGAATGGGGGGACTACTATGGCTACACCTTC	CASSPEWGDYYGYTF
NA	TRBV6-6	many	TRBJ1-6	TGTGCCAGCAGTTACTCGGGCTTGAACTCACCCCTCCACTTT	CASSYSGLNSPLHF
NA	TRBV3-1	NA	TRBJ2-3	TGTGCCAGCAGCGGAGAAGGGGGCGGGGCCCTTTCAGATACGCAGTATTTT	CASSGEGGGALSDTQYF
NA	TRBV18	many	TRBJ2-1	TGTGCCAGCTCACCATGGGGGGGCGCCTACAATGAGCAGTTCTTC	CASSPWGGAYNEQFF
TRBD1	TRBV7-3	medium-sized	TRBJ1-4	TGTGCCACCCAGGGACAGGGTCGGAGAAAACTGTTTTTT	CATQGQGRRKLFF
NA	TRBV19	NA	TRBJ1-2	TGTGCCAGTAGTTTCGCAGGGCTTGGCTACACCTTC	CASSFAGLGYTF
NA	TRBV20-1	medium-sized	TRBJ1-6	TGCAGTGCTAGAGATAGCAAGCTCGGGGGCTATAATTCACCCCTCCACTTT	CSARDSKLGGYNSPLHF
NA	TRBV12-5	many	TRBJ1-2	TGTGCTAGTGGTTTGGACGGCCTGGGGACCTTC	CASGLDGLGTF
NA	TRBV5-1	many	TRBJ1-1	TGCGCCAGCAGCTTGGCCGGAACATCCACTGAAGCTTTCTTT	CASSLAGTSTEAFF
TRBD1	TRBV7-3	many	TRBJ2-1	TGTGCCAGCAGCTTAAGTTACGAACAGGGGTCCTACAATGAGCAGTTCTTC	CASSLSYEQGSYNEQFF
TRBD1	TRBV5-1	many	TRBJ1-1	TGCGCCAGCACTGGGACAGCGACGAACACTGAAGCTTTCTTT	CASTGTATNTEAFF
TRBD1	TRBV12-3/TRBV12-4	medium-sized	TRBJ2-5	TGTGCCAGCGGACAGGTTTTGGAGACCCAGTACTTC	CASGQVLETQYF
NA	TRBV5-1	many	TRBJ1-3	TGCGCCAGCAGCTTGAGGGCTGGAAACACCATATATTTT	CASSLRAGNTIYF
NA	TRBV4-1	medium-sized	TRBJ1-1	TGCGCCAGCAGCCTTCGAGAGGTCACTGAAGCTTTCTTT	CASSLREVTEAFF
NA	TRBV11-2	few	TRBJ2-1	TGTGCCAGCAGCTTTTGGATTCCACTACCAGGGGCCCGACACAATGAGCAGTTCTTC	CASSFWIPLPGARHNEQFF
TRBD2	TRBV19	medium-sized	TRBJ2-1	TGTGCCAGTAGTGTCAGCGGGGGGGCTGATGAGCAGTTCTTC	CASSVSGGADEQFF
NA	TRBV6-6	few	TRBJ2-3	TGTGCCAGCAGGACGGGGGATAGCACAGATACGCAGTATTTT	CASRTGDSTDTQYF
NA	TRBV12-5	many	TRBJ2-1	TGTGCTAGCCAGGGACTGTCAGACGATGAGCAGTTCTTC	CASQGLSDDEQFF
TRBD1	TRBV10-2	medium-sized	TRBJ1-2	TGCGCCAGCCAGGGGGACAGGGAAGCAGGCTACACCTTC	CASQGDREAGYTF
NA	TRBV12-3/TRBV12-4	many	TRBJ1-5	TGTGCCAGCAGTTTACAACAGAATAGCAATCAGCCCCAGCATTTT	CASSLQQNSNQPQHF
NA	TRBV20-1	few	TRBJ2-7	TGCAGTGCGTATAACCACTTGGGGGCGCGTGGCGAGCAGTACTTC	CSAYNHLGARGEQYF
TRBD2	TRBV7-2	many	TRBJ2-1	TGTGCCAGCAATGGGCGGGGGAGCTCCTACAATGAGCAGTTCTTC	CASNGRGSSYNEQFF
NA	TRBV3-1	many	TRBJ2-7	TGTGCCAGCAGCCCCGGGTGGGCCGAGCAGTACTTC	CASSPGWAEQYF
NA	TRBV6-5	many	TRBJ2-2	TGTGCCAGCAGCCAACGAGGCACCGGGGAGCTGTTTTTT	CASSQRGTGELFF
NA	TRBV4-3	many	TRBJ2-1	TGCGCCAGCAGCCAAGTGGTGACACTCAACAATGAGCAGTTCTTC	CASSQVVTLNNEQFF
NA	TRBV6-2/TRBV6-3	medium-sized	TRBJ2-1	TGTGCCAGCAGTTACGTAGGGGGCTCCTACAATGAGCAGTTCTTC	CASSYVGGSYNEQFF
TRBD1	TRBV28	medium-sized	TRBJ1-4	TGTGCCAGCAGCGAATCTACCGGGACAGGGTTCGCAAAACTGTTTTTT	CASSESTGTGFAKLFF
NA	TRBV5-4	many	TRBJ1-2	TGTGCCAGCAGCCAACTCTCCTATGGCTACACCTTC	CASSQLSYGYTF
NA	TRBV20-1	medium-sized	TRBJ2-5	TGCAGTGCTTCGAAAGAGACCCAGTACTTC	CSASKETQYF
NA	TRBV28	NA	TRBJ2-5	TGTGCCAGCAGCCTCACCCTGGGGGGCTCTCAGGAGACCCAGTACTTC	CASSLTLGGSQETQYF
NA	TRBV28	many	TRBJ2-5	TGTGCCAGCAGGCGGGTAGAGACCCAGTACTTC	CASRRVETQYF
NA	TRBV5-1	many	TRBJ1-5	TGCGCCAGCAGCTTGGGCGGGGGTCAGCCCCAGCATTTT	CASSLGGGQPQHF
NA	TRBV10-3	medium-sized	TRBJ1-5	TGTGCCATCAGTGCTACAGCGTATAGCAATCAGCCCCAGCATTTT	CAISATAYSNQPQHF
TRBD1	TRBV6-1	few	TRBJ2-5	TGTGCCAGCGGTAGACAGGGGGCGGGGGAGACCCAGTACTTC	CASGRQGAGETQYF
NA	TRBV6-2/TRBV6-3	NA	TRBJ2-2	TGTGCCAGCAGTCTTTTTTTCGGACACGAAGGGGAGCTGTTTTTT	CASSLFFGHEGELFF
NA	TRBV29-1	many	TRBJ2-4	TGCAGCGCCCAACCCGTAGCCAAAAACATTCAGTACTTC	CSAQPVAKNIQYF
NA	TRBV4-1	NA	TRBJ2-2	TGCGCCAGCAGCCCGGGGGGCAGCGGGGAGCTGTTTTTT	CASSPGGSGELFF
NA	TRBV7-2	many	TRBJ2-1	TGTGCCAGCAGCTCAAGCTCGGGTGAGCAGTTCTTC	CASSSSSGEQFF
NA	TRBV18	many	TRBJ1-1	TGTGCCAGCTCACCAATACTGATCGCGGGACATATGAACACTGAAGCTTTCTTT	CASSPILIAGHMNTEAFF
TRBD1	TRBV18	medium-sized	TRBJ2-1	TGTGCCAGCTCCAATGACAGGGACGGTGAGCAGTTCTTC	CASSNDRDGEQFF
NA	TRBV20-1	medium-sized	TRBJ1-1	TGCAGTGCGCAGATGAACACTGAAGCTTTCTTT	CSAQMNTEAFF
TRBD2	TRBV7-8	many	TRBJ2-7	TGTGCCAGCAGCTTAGTAGGGACTAGATCCTACGAGCAGTACTTC	CASSLVGTRSYEQYF
TRBD2	TRBV5-1	many	TRBJ2-7	TGCGCCAGCAGCTCGGACCAAGCGGGATCGTACGAGCAGTACTTC	CASSSDQAGSYEQYF
NA	TRBV5-5	NA	TRBJ1-4	TGTGCCAGCAGCTACCGACAGGAACAGGTTGAAAAACTGTTTTTT	CASSYRQEQVEKLFF
NA	TRBV21-1	medium-sized	TRBJ1-2	TGTGCCAGCACCAGGGACAGCCTCTATGGCTACACCTTC	CASTRDSLYGYTF
TRBD2	TRBV9	medium-sized	TRBJ2-3	TGTGCCAGCAGCGGAGGACTAGCGGATCGTGCTACGCAGTATTTT	CASSGGLADRATQYF
NA	TRBV6-5	many	TRBJ1-5	TGTGCCAGCAGTTACGCGGGGCCGATGCGCAATCAGCCCCAGCATTTT	CASSYAGPMRNQPQHF
NA	TRBV2	medium-sized	TRBJ2-5	TGTGCCAGCAGTAGGGAGACCCAGTACTTC	CASSRETQYF
NA	TRBV5-4	many	TRBJ2-4	TGTGCCAGCAGCTTGGTACTAGCAAAAAACATTCAGTACTTC	CASSLVLAKNIQYF
NA	TRBV9	many	TRBJ2-2	TGTGCCAGCAGCGTTTCAGGGTTGTCCACCGGGGAGCTGTTTTTT	CASSVSGLSTGELFF
NA	TRBV9	many	TRBJ1-1	TGTGCCAGCAGCCAAACCCCCGGAGGGGACACTGAAGCTTTCTTT	CASSQTPGGDTEAFF
TRBD1	TRBV7-6	medium-sized	TRBJ1-4	TGTGCCAGCAGCTCGACAGGGCTGGGTGAAAAACTGTTTTTT	CASSSTGLGEKLFF
TRBD2	TRBV6-5	many	TRBJ2-3	TGTGCCAGCAGCCCCACGACTAGCAGCACAGATACGCAGTATTTT	CASSPTTSSTDTQYF
NA	TRBV3-1	many	TRBJ2-5	TGTGCCAGCAGCCAAAGCGGACAAGAGACCCAGTACTTC	CASSQSGQETQYF
TRBD2	TRBV20-1	NA	TRBJ2-7	TGCAGTGCTAGTCGTCTAGCGGGCGGATCGACCTACGAGCAGTACTTC	CSASRLAGGSTYEQYF
NA	TRBV5-1	many	TRBJ2-3	TGCGCCAGCAGCTTGTTTTCCATGGGGGCAGATACGCAGTATTTT	CASSLFSMGADTQYF
NA	TRBV20-1	medium-sized	TRBJ2-3	TGCAGTGCCGCCAACACAGATACGCAGTATTTT	CSAANTDTQYF
NA	TRBV20-1	medium-sized	TRBJ2-1	TGCAGTGTACCGGGAAGGAATATAGATGAGCAGTTCTTC	CSVPGRNIDEQFF